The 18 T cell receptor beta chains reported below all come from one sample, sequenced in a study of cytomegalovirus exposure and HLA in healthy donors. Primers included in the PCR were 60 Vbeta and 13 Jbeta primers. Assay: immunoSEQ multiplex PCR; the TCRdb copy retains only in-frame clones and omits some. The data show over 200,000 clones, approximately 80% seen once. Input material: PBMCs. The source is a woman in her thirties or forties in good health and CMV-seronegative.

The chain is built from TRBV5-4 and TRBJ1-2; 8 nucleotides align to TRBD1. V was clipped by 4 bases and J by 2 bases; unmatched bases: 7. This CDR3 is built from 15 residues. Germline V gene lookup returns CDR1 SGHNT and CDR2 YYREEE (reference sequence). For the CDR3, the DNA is TGTGCCAGCAGCCTAACACAGGGGGTGAACTATGGCTACACCTTC. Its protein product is CASSLTQGVNYGYTF.

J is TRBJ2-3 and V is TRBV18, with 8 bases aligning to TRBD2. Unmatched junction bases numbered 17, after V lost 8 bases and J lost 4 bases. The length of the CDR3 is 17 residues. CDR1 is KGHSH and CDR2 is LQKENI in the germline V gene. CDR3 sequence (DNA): TGTGCCAGCCTTCCCCGTCCGAAGCGGGGGATCCCAGATACGCAGTATTTT. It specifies CASLPRPKRGIPDTQYF.

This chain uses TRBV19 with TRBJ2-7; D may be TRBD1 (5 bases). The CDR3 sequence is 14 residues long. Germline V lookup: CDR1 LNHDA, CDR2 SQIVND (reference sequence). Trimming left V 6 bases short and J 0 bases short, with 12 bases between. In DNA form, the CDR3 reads TGTGCCAGTAGGCTCACGGACACCTCCTACGAGCAGTACTTC. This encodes CASRLTDTSYEQYF.

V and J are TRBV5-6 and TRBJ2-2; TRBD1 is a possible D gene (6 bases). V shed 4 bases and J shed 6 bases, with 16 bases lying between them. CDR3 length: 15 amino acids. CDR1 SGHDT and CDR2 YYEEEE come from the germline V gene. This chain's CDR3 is CASSAALNRAGELFF. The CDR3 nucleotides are TGTGCCAGCAGCGCGGCCCTAAACAGGGCCGGGGAGCTGTTTTTT.

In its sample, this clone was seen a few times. This CDR3 is CASSFWGDEKLFF. The CDR3 DNA follows: TGTGCCAGCAGTTTCTGGGGGGACGAAAAACTGTTTTTT. The chain couples TRBV6-6 to TRBJ1-4; possibly TRBD1 for D (5 bases). Germline V gene lookup returns CDR1 MNHNY and CDR2 SVGAGI (reference sequence). V was shortened by 4 bases and J by 8 bases, with 11 bases between the two germline ends. The CDR3 extends over 13 amino acids.

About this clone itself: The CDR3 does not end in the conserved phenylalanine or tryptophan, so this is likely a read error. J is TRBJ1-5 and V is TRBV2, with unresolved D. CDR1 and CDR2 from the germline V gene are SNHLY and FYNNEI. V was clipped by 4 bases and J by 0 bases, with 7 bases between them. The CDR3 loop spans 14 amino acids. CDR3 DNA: TGTGCCAGCAGTGGGCTTTATAGCAATCAGCCCCAGCATCTT. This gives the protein CASSGLYSNQPQHL.

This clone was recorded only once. In nucleotides, the CDR3 is TGTGCCAGCAGCCTGGGGACAGGTCCCTACGAGCAGTACTTC. It codes for CASSLGTGPYEQYF. The genes are TRBV7-2 and TRBJ2-7; TRBD1 matches at 8 bases. V gave up 5 bases and J gave up 2 bases; unmatched junction bases: 5. The CDR3 has 14 amino acids. Germline V CDR1 and CDR2: SGHTA, FQGNSA.

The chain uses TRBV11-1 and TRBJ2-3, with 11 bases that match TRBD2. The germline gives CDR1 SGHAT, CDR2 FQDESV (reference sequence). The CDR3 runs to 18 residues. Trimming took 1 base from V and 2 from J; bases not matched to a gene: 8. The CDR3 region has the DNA TGTGCCAGCAGCTTAGGTTTGACTAGCGGGGTTCTCACAGATACGCAGTATTTT. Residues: CASSLGLTSGVLTDTQYF.

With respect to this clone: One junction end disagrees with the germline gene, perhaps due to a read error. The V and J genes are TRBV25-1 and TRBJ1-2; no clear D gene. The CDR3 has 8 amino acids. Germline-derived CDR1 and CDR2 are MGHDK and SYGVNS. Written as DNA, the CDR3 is TGTGCCAGCAGGTACCGGGCCTTC. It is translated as CASRYRAF.

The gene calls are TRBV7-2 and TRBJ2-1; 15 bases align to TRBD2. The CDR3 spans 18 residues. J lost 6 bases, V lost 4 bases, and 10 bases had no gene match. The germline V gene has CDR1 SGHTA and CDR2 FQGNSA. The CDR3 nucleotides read TGTGCCAGCAGCTCCCCGGGACTAGCGGGGGGTCATGTCAATGAGCAGTTCTTC. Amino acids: CASSSPGLAGGHVNEQFF.

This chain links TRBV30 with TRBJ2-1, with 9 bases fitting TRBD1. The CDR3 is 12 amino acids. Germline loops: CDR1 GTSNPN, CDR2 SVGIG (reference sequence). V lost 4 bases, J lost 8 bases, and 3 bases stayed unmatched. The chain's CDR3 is CAWTYRGHEQFF. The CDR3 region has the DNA TGTGCCTGGACTTACAGGGGGCATGAGCAGTTCTTC.

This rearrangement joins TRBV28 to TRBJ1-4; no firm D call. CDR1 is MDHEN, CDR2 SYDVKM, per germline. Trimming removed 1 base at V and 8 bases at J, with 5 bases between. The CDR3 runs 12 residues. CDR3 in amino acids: CASSLLTEKLFF. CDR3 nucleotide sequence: TGTGCCAGCAGTTTATTGACAGAAAAACTGTTTTTT. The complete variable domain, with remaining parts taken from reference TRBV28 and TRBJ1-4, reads DVKVTQSSRYLVKRTGEKVFLECVQDMDHENMFWYRQDPGLGLRLIYFSYDVKMKEKGDIPEGYSVSREKKERFSLILESASTNQTSMYLCASSLLTEKLFFGSGTQLSVL.

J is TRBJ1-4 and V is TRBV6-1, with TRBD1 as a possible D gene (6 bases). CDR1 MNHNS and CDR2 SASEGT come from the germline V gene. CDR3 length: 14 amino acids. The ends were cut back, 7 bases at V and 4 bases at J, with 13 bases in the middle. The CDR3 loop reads CASIAGALNEKLFF. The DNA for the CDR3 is TGTGCCAGCATCGCGGGGGCCCTTAATGAAAAACTGTTTTTT.

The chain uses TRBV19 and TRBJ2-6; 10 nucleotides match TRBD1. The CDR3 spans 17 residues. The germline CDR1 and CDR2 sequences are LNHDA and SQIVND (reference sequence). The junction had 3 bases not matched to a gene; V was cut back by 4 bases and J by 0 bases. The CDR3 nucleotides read TGTGCCAGTAGTACCGGGACAGGGGCCTCTGGGGCCAACGTCCTGACTTTC. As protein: CASSTGTGASGANVLTF.

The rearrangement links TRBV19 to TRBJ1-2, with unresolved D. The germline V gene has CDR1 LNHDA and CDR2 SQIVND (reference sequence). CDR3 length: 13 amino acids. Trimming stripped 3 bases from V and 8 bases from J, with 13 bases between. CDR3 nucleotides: TGTGCCAGTAGTATCGGGGAGGCTAAGGGCTACACCTTC. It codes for CASSIGEAKGYTF.

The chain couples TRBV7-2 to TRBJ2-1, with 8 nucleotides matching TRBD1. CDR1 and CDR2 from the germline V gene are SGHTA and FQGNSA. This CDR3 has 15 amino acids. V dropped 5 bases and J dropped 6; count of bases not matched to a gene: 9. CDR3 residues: CASSPLQGVGNEQFF. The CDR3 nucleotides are TGTGCCAGCAGCCCATTACAGGGGGTGGGCAATGAGCAGTTCTTC.

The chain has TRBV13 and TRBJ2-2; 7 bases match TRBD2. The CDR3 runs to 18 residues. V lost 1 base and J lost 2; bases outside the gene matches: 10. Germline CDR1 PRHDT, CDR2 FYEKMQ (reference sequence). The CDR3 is CASSLVVGGGINTGELFF. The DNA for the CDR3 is TGTGCCAGCAGCTTAGTGGTTGGCGGGGGTATCAACACCGGGGAGCTGTTTTTT.

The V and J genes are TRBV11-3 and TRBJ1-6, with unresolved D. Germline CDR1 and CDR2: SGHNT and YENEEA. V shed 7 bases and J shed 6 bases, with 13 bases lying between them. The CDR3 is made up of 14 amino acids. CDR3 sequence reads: CASTGRNSNSPLHF. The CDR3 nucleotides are TGTGCCAGCACCGGCAGGAACAGTAATTCACCCCTCCACTTT.